The rows below give T cell receptor beta chains drawn from one sample of a study of OX40 agonist ivuxolimab in advanced cancers. Repertoires were generated with immunoSEQ multiplex PCR, while TCRdb's copy carries only in-frame clones and drops some. The sample gives about 88,000 clones, 75% to 90% of which show up once; around 0.21% is in the top ten. The material was CD4+ or CD8+ T cells sorted from blood, obtained in a trial of the OX40 agonist ivuxolimab. The receptors were gathered from an adult with an advanced solid tumor such as melanoma, head and neck, liver or kidney cancer. Each CDR3 is given with its conserved first and last residue. Each record gives: clone size, D gene, J gene, V gene, CDR3 DNA, CDR3 protein. D genes are given only for firm matches. Expanded clones are given a class, and other clones once, few, many or no size at all.

abundance: -; d_gene: -; j_gene: TRBJ1-4; v_gene: TRBV28; CDR3nt: TGTGCCAGCAGTTTAAGTACAGGGAGGAATGAAAAACTGTTTTTT; CDR3aa: CASSLSTGRNEKLFF
abundance: -; d_gene: -; j_gene: TRBJ2-2; v_gene: TRBV19; CDR3nt: TGTGCCAGTAGTATAGGGGCGAACACCGGGGAGCTGTTTTTT; CDR3aa: CASSIGANTGELFF
abundance: -; d_gene: TRBD1; j_gene: TRBJ1-4; v_gene: TRBV18; CDR3nt: TGTGCCAGCTCACCATACGGACCGGGACAGGGTAATGAAAAACTGTTTTTT; CDR3aa: CASSPYGPGQGNEKLFF
abundance: -; d_gene: TRBD2; j_gene: TRBJ2-5; v_gene: TRBV5-6; CDR3nt: TGTGCCAGCAGACCGGGACTAGCTTACGAGACCCAGTACTTC; CDR3aa: CASRPGLAYETQYF
abundance: -; d_gene: -; j_gene: TRBJ2-5; v_gene: TRBV18; CDR3nt: TGTGCCAGCTCACTAAACCAAGAGACCCAGTACTTC; CDR3aa: CASSLNQETQYF
abundance: -; d_gene: TRBD1; j_gene: TRBJ1-5; v_gene: TRBV6-6; CDR3nt: TGTGCCAGCACTATATCCCGGGACAGCCGCAATCAGCCCCAGCATTTT; CDR3aa: CASTISRDSRNQPQHF
abundance: -; d_gene: -; j_gene: TRBJ1-6; v_gene: TRBV2; CDR3nt: TGTGCCAGCAGCCAAGCGGGAATGGGTAATTCACCCCTCCACTTT; CDR3aa: CASSQAGMGNSPLHF
abundance: -; d_gene: -; j_gene: TRBJ1-1; v_gene: TRBV27; CDR3nt: TGTGCCAGCAGTCCCGGGACTTATACCGAAGCTTTCTTT; CDR3aa: CASSPGTYTEAFF
abundance: -; d_gene: -; j_gene: TRBJ2-1; v_gene: TRBV19; CDR3nt: TGTGCCAGTAGTATAGAAAAGGAGGCATACAATGAGCAGTTCTTC; CDR3aa: CASSIEKEAYNEQFF
abundance: -; d_gene: -; j_gene: TRBJ1-5; v_gene: TRBV7-8; CDR3nt: TGTGCCAGCAGCTTAGCGCGGTACAGGGTGGATTATAGCAATCAGCCCCAGCATTTT; CDR3aa: CASSLARYRVDYSNQPQHF
abundance: -; d_gene: TRBD1; j_gene: TRBJ2-5; v_gene: TRBV9; CDR3nt: TGTGCCAGCAGCGAACGGACAGGGGGTTTGGAGACCCAGTACTTC; CDR3aa: CASSERTGGLETQYF
abundance: -; d_gene: -; j_gene: TRBJ1-6; v_gene: TRBV5-1; CDR3nt: TGCGCCAGCAGCTTGACGGGGGCAAAAGGTCGGAATTCACCCCTCCACTTT; CDR3aa: CASSLTGAKGRNSPLHF
abundance: -; d_gene: -; j_gene: TRBJ1-5; v_gene: TRBV2; CDR3nt: TGTGCCAGCAGTGAACATGGGCCGAAGAATCAGCCCCAGCATTTT; CDR3aa: CASSEHGPKNQPQHF
abundance: -; d_gene: -; j_gene: TRBJ2-7; v_gene: TRBV6-5; CDR3nt: TGTGCCAGCACCCCTCCGGGTTCCTACGAGCAGTACTTC; CDR3aa: CASTPPGSYEQYF
abundance: -; d_gene: -; j_gene: TRBJ2-7; v_gene: TRBV7-9; CDR3nt: TGTGCCAGCAGCTTAGACGTGGGACACCTATACGAGCAGTACTTC; CDR3aa: CASSLDVGHLYEQYF
abundance: -; d_gene: -; j_gene: TRBJ1-6; v_gene: TRBV2; CDR3nt: TGTGCCAGCAACAACTGGAACCTTGAGAATTCACCCCTCCACTTT; CDR3aa: CASNNWNLENSPLHF
abundance: -; d_gene: -; j_gene: TRBJ2-7; v_gene: TRBV28; CDR3nt: TGTGCCAGCAGTTTACAAGGAGGGTACTACGAGCAGTACTTC; CDR3aa: CASSLQGGYYEQYF
abundance: -; d_gene: TRBD2; j_gene: TRBJ2-1; v_gene: TRBV5-1; CDR3nt: TGCGCCAGCAGCTTGACTAGCGGGGTCGATGAGCAGTTCTTC; CDR3aa: CASSLTSGVDEQFF
abundance: -; d_gene: -; j_gene: TRBJ2-1; v_gene: TRBV11-3; CDR3nt: TGTGCCAGCAGCTTAGGAGGAGGGGCCTATGAGCAGTTCTTC; CDR3aa: CASSLGGGAYEQFF
abundance: -; d_gene: -; j_gene: TRBJ1-4; v_gene: TRBV19; CDR3nt: TGTGCCAGTAGTAGCGCAGGGGAGAGCGAAAAACTGTTTTTT; CDR3aa: CASSSAGESEKLFF
abundance: -; d_gene: -; j_gene: TRBJ1-1; v_gene: TRBV7-2; CDR3nt: TGTGCCAGCAGCTCCCAGCCTCCGGGTACCGGCGACACTGAAGCTTTCTTT; CDR3aa: CASSSQPPGTGDTEAFF
abundance: -; d_gene: TRBD1; j_gene: TRBJ1-4; v_gene: TRBV5-1; CDR3nt: TGCGCCAGCAGCTCCCGACAGGGAAAGACAACTAATGAAAAACTGTTTTTT; CDR3aa: CASSSRQGKTTNEKLFF
abundance: -; d_gene: -; j_gene: TRBJ1-1; v_gene: TRBV18; CDR3nt: TGTGCCAGCTCACAAGACAGAGTCGCTGAAGCTTTCTTT; CDR3aa: CASSQDRVAEAFF
abundance: -; d_gene: TRBD1; j_gene: TRBJ1-2; v_gene: TRBV6-5; CDR3nt: TGTGCCAGCAGTTACGACAGGGGGGACGGCTACACCTTC; CDR3aa: CASSYDRGDGYTF
abundance: -; d_gene: TRBD1; j_gene: TRBJ1-4; v_gene: TRBV18; CDR3nt: TGTGCCAGCTCACCACGGACAGGGAACGGGCCAACTAATGAAAAACTGTTTTTT; CDR3aa: CASSPRTGNGPTNEKLFF
abundance: -; d_gene: TRBD2; j_gene: TRBJ2-5; v_gene: TRBV9; CDR3nt: TGTGCCAGCAGCGTATCCCCTAGCGGGGGTGGGGAGACCCAGTACTTC; CDR3aa: CASSVSPSGGGETQYF
abundance: -; d_gene: TRBD1; j_gene: TRBJ1-5; v_gene: TRBV6-6; CDR3nt: TGTGCCAGCAGTGGACAGGGTAGTTCGAGTCAGCCCCAGCATTTT; CDR3aa: CASSGQGSSSQPQHF
abundance: -; d_gene: -; j_gene: TRBJ1-4; v_gene: TRBV2; CDR3nt: TGTGCCAGCAGTGGTTCAAGGGAAAGTGAAAAACTGTTTTTT; CDR3aa: CASSGSRESEKLFF
abundance: -; d_gene: -; j_gene: TRBJ2-6; v_gene: TRBV2; CDR3nt: TGTGCCAGCACGGGGGGGGCCAACGTCCTGACTTTC; CDR3aa: CASTGGANVLTF
abundance: -; d_gene: -; j_gene: TRBJ1-1; v_gene: TRBV29-1; CDR3nt: TGCAGCGTTTTATCCGGGGCCCTATCTGAAGCTTTCTTT; CDR3aa: CSVLSGALSEAFF
abundance: once; d_gene: -; j_gene: TRBJ1-2; v_gene: TRBV9; CDR3nt: TGTGCCAGCAGCACCGGCCCAACCGGGGGTCATGGCTACACCTTC; CDR3aa: CASSTGPTGGHGYTF
abundance: -; d_gene: -; j_gene: TRBJ1-1; v_gene: TRBV4-1; CDR3nt: TGCGCCAGCAGCCAACCAGCCGGGGGCAGAGGGAATAGGAACACTGAAGCTTTCTTT; CDR3aa: CASSQPAGGRGNRNTEAFF
abundance: -; d_gene: TRBD2; j_gene: TRBJ2-1; v_gene: TRBV5-4; CDR3nt: TGTGCCAGCAGCTTCGGACTAGCGGGGCTTTACAATGAGCAGTTCTTC; CDR3aa: CASSFGLAGLYNEQFF
abundance: -; d_gene: -; j_gene: TRBJ1-2; v_gene: TRBV11-1; CDR3nt: TGTGCCAGCAGCTTAGAGACCGGGAGAAGCTACACCTTC; CDR3aa: CASSLETGRSYTF
abundance: once; d_gene: TRBD1; j_gene: TRBJ1-4; v_gene: TRBV7-9; CDR3nt: TGTGCCAGCAGCGCCACCAGGGGGATTAATGAAAAACTGTTTTTT; CDR3aa: CASSATRGINEKLFF
abundance: few; d_gene: TRBD2; j_gene: TRBJ2-1; v_gene: TRBV6-5; CDR3nt: TGTGCCAGCAGTTACTCGGCTAGCGGGGGAAATGAGCAGTTCTTC; CDR3aa: CASSYSASGGNEQFF
abundance: -; d_gene: -; j_gene: TRBJ2-5; v_gene: TRBV2; CDR3nt: TGTGCCAGCAGTGAGGAGGGTCAAGAGACCCAGTACTTC; CDR3aa: CASSEEGQETQYF
abundance: once; d_gene: -; j_gene: TRBJ2-6; v_gene: TRBV7-3; CDR3nt: TGTGCCAGCAGCGTAGGGTCTGGGGCCAACGTCCTGACTTTC; CDR3aa: CASSVGSGANVLTF
abundance: -; d_gene: -; j_gene: TRBJ2-7; v_gene: TRBV11-2; CDR3nt: TGTGCCAGCAGCTTCTCCTACGAGCAGTACTTC; CDR3aa: CASSFSYEQYF
abundance: once; d_gene: TRBD2; j_gene: TRBJ2-1; v_gene: TRBV4-1; CDR3nt: TGCGCCAGCAGCCAAACTAGCGGGTCCTACAATGAGCAGTTCTTC; CDR3aa: CASSQTSGSYNEQFF
abundance: -; d_gene: TRBD2; j_gene: TRBJ2-1; v_gene: TRBV9; CDR3nt: TGTGCCAGCAGCGGACAAGGGACTAGTTGGGATGAGCAGTTCTTC; CDR3aa: CASSGQGTSWDEQFF
abundance: few; d_gene: -; j_gene: TRBJ1-2; v_gene: TRBV5-6; CDR3nt: TGTGCCAGCAGCCTTTGGGGGCGCCCCTATGGCTACACCTTC; CDR3aa: CASSLWGRPYGYTF
abundance: -; d_gene: -; j_gene: TRBJ1-2; v_gene: TRBV5-4; CDR3nt: TGTGCCAGCAGCCCGGACGGGAACTATGGCTACACCTTC; CDR3aa: CASSPDGNYGYTF
abundance: once; d_gene: TRBD1; j_gene: TRBJ2-5; v_gene: TRBV5-4; CDR3nt: TGTGCCAGCAGCTTCCCTGGACAGGGAAGGAAAGAGACCCAGTACTTC; CDR3aa: CASSFPGQGRKETQYF
abundance: -; d_gene: -; j_gene: TRBJ1-1; v_gene: TRBV9; CDR3nt: TGTGCCAGCAGCCTGGGCAGCGGCAAAGGCACTGAAGCTTTCTTT; CDR3aa: CASSLGSGKGTEAFF
abundance: few; d_gene: -; j_gene: TRBJ2-7; v_gene: TRBV7-9; CDR3nt: TGTGCCAGCAGCTTAGGGGTCTGGGGGGAGCACTACGAGCAGTACTTC; CDR3aa: CASSLGVWGEHYEQYF
abundance: few; d_gene: TRBD1; j_gene: TRBJ1-1; v_gene: TRBV9; CDR3nt: TGTGCCAGCAGCGTACTCTCGGGACAGGGCTATACTGAAGCTTTCTTT; CDR3aa: CASSVLSGQGYTEAFF
abundance: -; d_gene: -; j_gene: TRBJ1-4; v_gene: TRBV4-3; CDR3nt: TGCGCCAGCAGCCAAGAGAACAGAAAACTGTTTTTT; CDR3aa: CASSQENRKLFF
abundance: -; d_gene: -; j_gene: TRBJ2-2; v_gene: TRBV20-1; CDR3nt: TGCAGTGCTAGAGACCGTAGGTTGCTGTTTTTT; CDR3aa: CSARDRRLLFF
abundance: -; d_gene: -; j_gene: TRBJ2-1; v_gene: TRBV5-1; CDR3nt: TGCGCCAGCAGCTGGGCCGGGGGGCCAGGGGAGCAGTTCTTC; CDR3aa: CASSWAGGPGEQFF
abundance: -; d_gene: TRBD1; j_gene: TRBJ1-5; v_gene: TRBV6-1; CDR3nt: TGTGCCAGCAGTGATAGACAGGGGCCTAGCAATCAGCCCCAGCATTTT; CDR3aa: CASSDRQGPSNQPQHF